The sample holds one count of the clone carrying this TCR beta chain. These data are taken from a study of blood T cell repertoires in COVID-19. On the study more broadly: Specimens from acute and convalescent COVID-19 originated in the United States, Italy and Spain. T cells, B-cell-depleted T cells, or PBMCs supplied cDNA or gDNA.

The CDR3 has 15 residues. In germline, CDR1 is SGHRS, CDR2 YFSETQ. V shed 0 bases, J shed 1 base, and the junction held 0 bases outside the gene matches. Original processing notes: Amplification from reference gene primers served as the basis for estimated nucleated cell counts. Sequenced by immunoSEQ multiplex PCR; TCRdb stores in-frame clones only, minus some. V, J and clone size reflect that table, while D and trimming were determined from the DNA. The data hold more than 150,000 clones, with 80% to 85% observed a single time. The TCR originated in a woman aged 55-70 years with acute or convalescent COVID-19. V and J are TRBV5-1 and TRBJ2-2; TRBD2 agrees at 7 bases. Sequencing was done on a sample of peripheral blood. Written as DNA, the CDR3 is TGCGCCAGCAGCTTGGGCGGGGGGAACACCGGGGAGCTGTTTTTT. The encoded protein is CASSLGGGNTGELFF.